This T cell receptor beta chain was sequenced for a study of blood T cell repertoires in COVID-19. Overall study: Acute-phase and convalescent COVID-19 samples originated in the United States, Italy and Spain. Nucleic acid was either cDNA or gDNA, and it came from T cells, B-cell-depleted T cells, or PBMCs.

As handled by the study authors: Amplification with reference gene primers provided the estimates of nucleated cell counts. Sequenced by immunoSEQ multiplex PCR; TCRdb stores in-frame clones only, minus some. That table is the source of V, J and clone size, and D and trimming were worked out from the DNA. The table includes roughly 120,000 clones, 90% detected once. The TCR originated in a man aged 50 or older with active COVID-19. The sequenced sample consisted of peripheral blood.

CDR3 protein: CAWSPPGPRVYGYTF. In nucleotides, the CDR3 is TGTGCCTGGAGTCCCCCGGGCCCGAGGGTCTATGGCTACACCTTC. The chain joins TRBV30 to TRBJ1-2; D unclear. Trimming took off 2 bases at V and 4 bases at J, with 17 bases between the two ends. CDR1 and CDR2 from the germline V gene are GTSNPN and SVGIG (reference sequence). This CDR3 has 15 residues.